The 21 T cell receptor beta chains presented below share a single source sample, sequenced in a study of Graves' ophthalmopathy and Graves' hyperthyroidism. RNA transcripts were the template, and TCR beta CDR3 regions were amplified from them. First-round RT-PCR relied on HTBI primers, and a second-round multiplex PCR came next. TCRdb called the multiplex PCR reads again in MiXCR, with one record for every CDR3 protein. Of roughly 400,000 distinct CDR3 sequences in the sample, roughly 14% are singletons; the top ten hold approximately 7%. The sequenced sample was peripheral blood. The source is a woman aged 18-29 years with stable Graves' hyperthyroidism.

In its sample, this clonotype was seen once. V gene TRBV19 combines with J gene TRBJ2-7; 7 bases line up with TRBD1. Germline CDR1 and CDR2: LNHDA and SQIVND (reference sequence). The CDR3 runs to 13 residues. The trim removed 5 bases at V and 6 bases at J, leaving 7 bases unmatched. The CDR3 DNA is TGTGCCAGTAGTGTGAACAGGGGAAGCGAGCAGTACTTC. Its protein product is CASSVNRGSEQYF.

This clonotype has a count of ten or more. The chain is built from TRBV11-2 and TRBJ2-7; D gene ambiguous. Trimming left V 0 bases short and J 2 bases short, with 8 bases between. The CDR3 has 14 amino acids. The germline V gene has CDR1 SGHAT and CDR2 FQNNGV. The CDR3 DNA reads as TGTGCCAGCAGCTTAGATCCCCAGGCCTACGAGCAGTACTTC. Residues: CASSLDPQAYEQYF.

This clonotype was picked up a small number of times. CDR3 DNA sequence: TGTGCCAGCTCACCGTCGCGTCCTGAAGCTTTCTTT. Its translation: CASSPSRPEAFF. The V gene is TRBV18, the J gene TRBJ1-1; no reliable D call. This CDR3 spans 12 amino acids. Germline values: CDR1 KGHSH, CDR2 LQKENI. Trimming shortened V by 3 bases and J by 6 bases, and 8 bases separated the two germline ends.

This clonotype was counted many times. The chain joins TRBV5-1 to TRBJ2-7; 7 bases map to TRBD1. The CDR3 sequence is 14 residues long. The junction had 6 bases not matched to a gene; V was cut back by 4 bases and J by 2 bases. The germline CDR1 and CDR2 sequences are SGHRS and YFSETQ. DNA for the CDR3: TGCGCCAGCAGCCCCGGGACAGAGACCTACGAGCAGTACTTC. Translating it yields CASSPGTETYEQYF.

The table lists this clonotype with many counts. The rearrangement uses TRBV6-1 and TRBJ2-7, with TRBD1 matching 8 bases. Germline assignment: CDR1 MNHNS and CDR2 SASEGT. The CDR3 spans 13 residues. After removal of 6 bases from V and 3 bases from J, the junction contained 4 bases not matched to a gene. The CDR3 sequence is CASSRQGLYEQYF. CDR3 bases: TGTGCCAGCAGCAGACAGGGGCTCTACGAGCAGTACTTC.

The chain links TRBV24-1 to TRBJ2-7; unclear D gene. The V gene lost 9 bases and the J gene lost 4 bases, with 18 bases spanning the gap. The CDR3 loop spans 14 amino acids. Germline V CDR1 and CDR2: KGHDR, SFDVKD. CDR3: CATFWAQRAYEQYF. The CDR3 region has the DNA TGTGCCACCTTTTGGGCACAAAGGGCGTACGAGCAGTACTTC.

This clonotype has a count of ten or more. This chain joins TRBV6-1 and TRBJ1-2, with TRBD1 identical over 7 bases. Germline CDR1 MNHNS, CDR2 SASEGT. V gave up 5 bases and J gave up 1 base; unmatched junction bases: 4. The CDR3 spans 14 residues. The CDR3, as DNA: TGTGCCAGCAGTAGGACAGGTCGTAACTATGGCTACACCTTC. The encoded protein is CASSRTGRNYGYTF.

This clonotype was counted at least ten times. The J gene is TRBJ2-5, the V gene TRBV10-3; 8 bases line up with TRBD2. This CDR3 is built from 16 residues. Germline CDR1 ENHRY, CDR2 SYGVKD. The J segment lost 5 bases and the V segment lost 3 bases, leaving 11 bases of the junction unmatched. CDR3 nucleotides: TGTGCCATCAGTGACTCACTAGCCGGGGGGGCTGAGACCCAGTACTTC. Its protein is CAISDSLAGGAETQYF.

In its sample, this clonotype was seen a few times. The chain joins TRBV18 to TRBJ2-7; the match to TRBD1 covers 11 bases. The J segment lost 3 bases and the V segment lost 4 bases, leaving 5 bases of the junction unmatched. This CDR3 spans 15 amino acids. In germline, CDR1 is KGHSH, CDR2 LQKENI. In DNA, the CDR3 is TGTGCCAGCTCACGTACCGGGACAGGGGGCTACGAGCAGTACTTC. Translating gives CASSRTGTGGYEQYF.

In its sample, this clonotype was seen many times. The chain employs TRBV2 and TRBJ1-1; unclear D gene. Germline CDR1 SNHLY, CDR2 FYNNEI. V was clipped by 5 bases and J by 12 bases, with 16 bases between them. CDR3 length: 12 amino acids. This CDR3 is CASSHDFARSFF. The CDR3 bases are TGTGCCAGCAGTCACGACTTTGCCCGGTCTTTCTTT. Using reference TRBV2 and TRBJ1-1 for the parts outside the CDR3, the full variable domain is EPEVTQTPSHQVTQMGQEVILRCVPISNHLYFYWYRQILGQKVEFLVSFYNNEISEKSEIFDDQFSVERPDGSNFTLKIRSTKLEDSAMYFCASSHDFARSFFGQGTRLTVV.

There are a few counts of this clonotype. The V and J genes are TRBV24-1 and TRBJ2-2, with 7 bases identical to TRBD1. J was trimmed by 2 bases and V by 4 bases; bases with no gene match: 9. The CDR3 length is 17 residues. Germline CDR1 and CDR2: KGHDR and SFDVKD. The CDR3 sequence is CATSEPRGRVNTGELFF. DNA of the CDR3: TGTGCCACCAGTGAGCCTAGGGGGCGCGTAAACACCGGGGAGCTGTTTTTT.

Only a few counts were recorded for this clonotype. J is TRBJ2-2 and V is TRBV20-1; no clear D. Trimming took 0 bases from V and 5 from J, leaving 16 bases between them. Germline V gene data show CDR1 as DFQATT and CDR2 as SNEGSKA (reference sequence). The CDR3 sequence is 16 residues long. In DNA, the CDR3 is TGCAGTGCTAGAGAGGCCGGATTCCTGCTTACCGGGGAGCTGTTTTTT. This gives the protein CSAREAGFLLTGELFF.

This clonotype was counted ten times or more. V usage is TRBV2 and J usage is TRBJ1-1; unclear D gene. The CDR3 runs to 14 residues. CDR1 is SNHLY and CDR2 is FYNNEI in the germline V gene. V lost 4 bases, J lost 1 base, and 10 bases lay in between. The CDR3 sequence: CASSVDPRNTEAFF. CDR3 nucleotide sequence: TGTGCCAGCAGTGTAGACCCCAGGAACACTGAAGCTTTCTTT.

This clonotype was recorded many times. The chain employs TRBV18 and TRBJ1-1; D is undetermined. Germline V gene sequence: CDR1 KGHSH, CDR2 LQKENI. The CDR3 has 13 amino acids. Trimming took off 3 bases at V and 2 bases at J, with 7 bases between the two ends. The CDR3 sequence: CASSPGLNTEAFF. The CDR3 DNA is TGTGCCAGCTCACCCGGTCTTAACACTGAAGCTTTCTTT.

This clonotype was observed at least ten times. This chain joins TRBV10-3 and TRBJ1-1; 8 positions agree with TRBD1. The germline V gene has CDR1 ENHRY and CDR2 SYGVKD. This CDR3 spans 11 amino acids. The V gene end was trimmed by 8 bases and the J gene end by 7 bases; junction bases not matched to a gene: 3. DNA for the CDR3: TGTGCCATCGGACAGGGAGTTGAAGCTTTCTTT. Protein sequence: CAIGQGVEAFF.

The chain uses TRBV9 and TRBJ2-2, with TRBD1 as a possible D gene (6 bases). V shed 3 bases and J shed 4 bases, with 13 bases lying between them. Germline V CDR1 and CDR2: SGDLS, YYNGEE. CDR3 length: 15 residues. The CDR3 reads CASSGRQVPTGELFF. CDR3 DNA: TGTGCCAGCAGCGGGCGACAGGTACCCACCGGGGAGCTGTTTTTT.

In its sample, this clonotype was seen many times. The J gene is TRBJ1-2, the V gene TRBV6-1, with D tentatively TRBD1 (6 bases). The CDR3 length is 14 residues. Germline V gene sequence: CDR1 MNHNS, CDR2 SASEGT. Trimming removed 5 bases from V and 6 bases from J, with 16 bases in between. The CDR3 reads CASSPVLNRDGYTF. The CDR3 coding sequence is TGTGCCAGCAGTCCCGTGCTGAACAGGGATGGCTACACCTTC.

This clonotype was observed many times. This sequence joins TRBV29-1 and TRBJ1-1; D remains ambiguous. CDR3 size: 12 residues. The V and J ends lost 4 bases and 4 bases respectively, with 10 bases between them. Germline V gene lookup returns CDR1 SQVTM and CDR2 ANQGSEA. CDR3 amino acids: CSVVAGFTEAFF. DNA of the CDR3: TGCAGCGTTGTGGCAGGTTTCACTGAAGCTTTCTTT.

This clonotype was picked up many times. This chain uses TRBV5-6 with TRBJ1-5; a possible D gene is TRBD1 (6 bases). V dropped 4 bases and J dropped 3 bases, with 11 bases sitting between them. The CDR3 consists of 14 residues. Germline CDR1 reads SGHDT; CDR2 reads YYEEEE. The CDR3 DNA is TGTGCCAGCAGCCGTGGGACACTCAATCAGCCCCAGCATTTT. Protein: CASSRGTLNQPQHF. The entire variable domain, with the rest obtained from reference TRBV5-6 and TRBJ1-5, is as follows: DAGVTQSPTHLIKTRGQQVTLRCSPKSGHDTVSWYQQALGQGPQFIFQYYEEEERQRGNFPDRFSGHQFPNYSSELNVNALLLGDSALYLCASSRGTLNQPQHFGDGTRLSIL.

This clonotype has only a few counts. V usage is TRBV18 and J usage is TRBJ1-2, with D perhaps matching TRBD1 (6 bases). CDR3 length: 14 amino acids. V gave up 6 bases and J gave up 5 bases, with 16 bases separating them. In germline, CDR1 is KGHSH, CDR2 LQKENI. Here the CDR3 reads CASSMDSAGYGYTF. The CDR3 nucleotides are TGTGCCAGCTCCATGGACAGTGCTGGGTATGGCTACACCTTC.

On this clonotype: Possible read error: a much larger clone is one base away. The chain uses TRBV12-3 or TRBV12-4 and TRBJ2-2; 9 bases fit TRBD2. The CDR3 is 18 residues long. J was trimmed by 9 bases and V by 4 bases; bases with no gene match: 18. The CDR3 region is CASSSQRGGGGAIRELFF. CDR3 coding DNA: TGTGCCAGCAGTTCCCAGCGTGGAGGCGGGGGGGCAATCAGGGAGCTGTTTTTT.